The 9 T cell receptor beta chains below all came from one sample that was sequenced in a study of shared clonotypes between healthy human individuals. Assay: immunoSEQ multiplex PCR; the TCRdb copy retains only in-frame clones and omits some. This sample yields hundreds of thousands of clones, of which around 74% are seen a single time; approximately 1.8% belongs to the top ten. Sequencing used memory CD4+ T cells sorted from blood. Subset: CD45RA-negative fraction. These receptors were taken from a woman aged 25-40 years in good health.

V and J are TRBV19 and TRBJ2-7, with D hard to call. The CDR3 runs to 16 residues. Trimming removed 5 bases at V and 5 bases at J, with 22 bases between. Germline V lookup: CDR1 LNHDA, CDR2 SQIVND (reference sequence). The CDR3 DNA is TGTGCCAGTAGTGTTCGCACGAAAAGCAATGCCCACGAGCAGTACTTC. This gives the protein CASSVRTKSNAHEQYF.

This clone has just a few counts. The gene calls are TRBV11-2 and TRBJ2-7; 7 bases match TRBD1. This CDR3 is built from 17 residues. Germline V gene lookup returns CDR1 SGHAT and CDR2 FQNNGV. V gave up 5 bases and J gave up 5 bases; unmatched junction bases: 18. The CDR3 here is CASSPHSGGRSIHEQYF. The CDR3 DNA follows: TGTGCCAGCAGCCCACATTCAGGGGGACGGTCTATCCACGAGCAGTACTTC.

The chain has TRBV27 and TRBJ2-3, with D unresolved. Germline V gene data show CDR1 as MNHEY and CDR2 as SMNVEV (reference sequence). There are 14 residues in the CDR3. V was shortened by 4 bases and J by 2 bases, with 10 bases between the two germline ends. The DNA of the CDR3 is TGTGCCAGCAGTTCCAGACTTAACACAGATACGCAGTATTTT. This codes for CASSSRLNTDTQYF.

This clone was observed a handful of times. The chain couples TRBV2 to TRBJ1-5; D possibly corresponds to TRBD1 (5 bases). The CDR3 has 12 residues. V lost 6 bases, J lost 3 bases, and 6 bases lay in between. Germline loops: CDR1 SNHLY, CDR2 FYNNEI. CDR3 amino acids: CASRGDNQPQHF. The CDR3 DNA follows: TGTGCCAGCAGAGGGGACAATCAGCCCCAGCATTTT.

The table lists this clone with a few counts. A single base separates this from a much larger clone, so it may be a read error. The chain joins TRBV7-9 to TRBJ2-1; no firm D call. The V end was cut by 4 bases, the J end by 7 bases, with 2 bases between. CDR1 and CDR2 (germline): SEHNR, FQNEAQ (reference sequence). The CDR3 is made up of 10 amino acids. CDR3 sequence reads: CASSSNEQFF. The CDR3 region has the DNA TGTGCCAGCAGCTCAAATGAGCAGTTCTTC.

The chain is built from TRBV29-1 and TRBJ2-5; TRBD2 matches 13 bases. Looked up from germline, CDR1 is SQVTM and CDR2 is ANQGSEA. With 7 bases clipped from V and 1 base from J, the junction kept 6 bases outside the gene matches. CDR3 size: 15 residues. Here the CDR3 DNA reads TGCAGCGCAATAGGGACTAGCGGGGCCCAAGAGACCCAGTACTTC. This translates into CSAIGTSGAQETQYF.

V usage is TRBV7-6 and J usage is TRBJ2-7, with 9 bases identical to TRBD2. V gave up 3 bases and J gave up 1 base; unmatched junction bases: 13. The CDR3 has 18 residues. Looked up from germline, CDR1 is SGHVS and CDR2 is FNYEAQ. CDR3: CASSLASGNLHSSYEQYF. In DNA, the CDR3 is TGTGCCAGCAGCTTGGCTAGCGGGAACCTCCATTCTTCCTACGAGCAGTACTTC.

V and J are TRBV28 and TRBJ2-5, with TRBD2 identical over 7 bases. The CDR3 contains 15 residues. CDR1 and CDR2 (germline): MDHEN, SYDVKM. V trimming: 8 bases; J trimming: 3 bases; junction bases outside the gene matches: 12. CDR3 loop: CASVFSGSGKETQYF. As DNA, the CDR3 is TGTGCCAGCGTCTTTAGCGGGTCAGGGAAAGAGACCCAGTACTTC.

This clone was seen ten or more times. The rearrangement joins TRBV19 to TRBJ2-3, with D tentatively TRBD1 (6 bases). There are 14 residues in the CDR3. Germline V gene sequence: CDR1 LNHDA, CDR2 SQIVND (reference sequence). The V gene lost 6 bases and the J gene lost 3 bases, with 13 bases spanning the gap. CDR3 sequence (DNA): TGTGCCAGTAGAAACAGGGCAGTAACAGATACGCAGTATTTT. Its protein product is CASRNRAVTDTQYF. The whole variable domain, remainder taken from reference TRBV19 and TRBJ2-3, is DGGITQSPKYLFRKEGQNVTLSCEQNLNHDAMYWYRQDPGQGLRLIYYSQIVNDFQKGDIAEGYSVSREKKESFPLTVTSAQKNPTAFYLCASRNRAVTDTQYFGPGTRLTVL.